A single T cell receptor (beta chain) is shown here with its context. The antigen is undetermined. Profiling relied on immunoSEQ multiplex PCR, and the TCRdb table lists in-frame clones only, not all of them. The sample holds about 150,000 clones, over 80% seen once. This specimen belongs to a study of cytomegalovirus exposure and HLA in healthy donors. V dropped 5 bases and J dropped 4; count of bases not matched to a gene: 6. Germline V gene data show CDR1 as SGHTA and CDR2 as FQGTGA. The CDR3 contains 14 residues. Study conclusions and caveats: In vitro assays verified that a few CMV-associated chains recognized CMV antigens specifically.

This rearrangement joins TRBV7-3 to TRBJ2-7; 9 bases line up with TRBD1. Sequencing input: PBMCs. This sequence was found in a woman aged 25 to 45 in good health and CMV-seropositive. Here the CDR3 DNA reads TGTGCCAGCAGCCCGACAGGGGGAGGATACGAGCAGTACTTC. It yields the protein CASSPTGGGYEQYF.